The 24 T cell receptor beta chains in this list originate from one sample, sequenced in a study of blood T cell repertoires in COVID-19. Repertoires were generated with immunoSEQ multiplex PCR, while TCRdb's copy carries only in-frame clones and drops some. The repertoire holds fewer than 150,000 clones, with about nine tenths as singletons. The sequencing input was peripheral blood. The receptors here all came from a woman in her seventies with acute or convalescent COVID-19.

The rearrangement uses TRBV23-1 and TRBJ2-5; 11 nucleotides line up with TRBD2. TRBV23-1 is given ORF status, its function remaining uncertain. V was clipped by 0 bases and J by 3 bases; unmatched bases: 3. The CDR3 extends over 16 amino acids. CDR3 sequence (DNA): TGCGCCAGCAGTCAATCCCAACTAGCGGGGGAAGAGACCCAGTACTTC. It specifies CASSQSQLAGEETQYF.

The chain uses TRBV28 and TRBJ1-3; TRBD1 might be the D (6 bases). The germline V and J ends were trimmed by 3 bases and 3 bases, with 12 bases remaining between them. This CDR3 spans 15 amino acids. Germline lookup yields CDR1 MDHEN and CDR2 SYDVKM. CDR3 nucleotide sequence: TGTGCCAGCAGTTTGATGGGGGCGAATGGAAACACCATATATTTT. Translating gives CASSLMGANGNTIYF.

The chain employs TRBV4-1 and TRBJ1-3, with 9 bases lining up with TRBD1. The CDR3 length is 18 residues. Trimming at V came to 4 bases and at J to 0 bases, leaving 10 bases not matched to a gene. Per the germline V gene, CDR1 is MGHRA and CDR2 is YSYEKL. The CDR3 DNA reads TGCGCCAGCAGCCCGGACAGGGGCAGACTAGACTCTGGAAACACCATATATTTT. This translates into CASSPDRGRLDSGNTIYF.

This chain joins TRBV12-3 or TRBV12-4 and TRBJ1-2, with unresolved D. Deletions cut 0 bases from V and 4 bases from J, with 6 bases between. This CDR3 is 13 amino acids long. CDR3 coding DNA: TGTGCCAGCAGTTTAGCACAGAGCTATGGCTACACCTTC. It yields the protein CASSLAQSYGYTF.

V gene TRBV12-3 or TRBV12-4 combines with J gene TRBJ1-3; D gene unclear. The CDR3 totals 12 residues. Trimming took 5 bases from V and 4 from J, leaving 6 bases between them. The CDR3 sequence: CASSQSGNTIYF. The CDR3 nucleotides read TGTGCCAGCAGTCAATCCGGAAACACCATATATTTT.

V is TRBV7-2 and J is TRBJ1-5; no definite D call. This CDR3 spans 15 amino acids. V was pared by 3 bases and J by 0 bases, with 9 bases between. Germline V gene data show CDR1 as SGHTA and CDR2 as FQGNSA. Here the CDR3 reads CASSFGSVSNQPQHF. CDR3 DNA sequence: TGTGCCAGCAGCTTTGGTTCGGTTAGCAATCAGCCCCAGCATTTT.

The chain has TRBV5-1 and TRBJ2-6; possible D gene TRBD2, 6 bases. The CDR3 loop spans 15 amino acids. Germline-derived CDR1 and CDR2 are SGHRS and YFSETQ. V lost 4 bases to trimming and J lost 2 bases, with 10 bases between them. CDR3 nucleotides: TGCGCCAGCAGCCTGGGCGGGGCTGGGGCCAACGTCCTGACTTTC. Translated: CASSLGGAGANVLTF. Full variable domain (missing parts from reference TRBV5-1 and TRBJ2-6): KAGVTQTPRYLIKTRGQQVTLSCSPISGHRSVSWYQQTPGQGLQFLFEYFSETQRNKGNFPGRFSGRQFSNSRSEMNVSTLELGDSALYLCASSLGGAGANVLTFGAGSRLTVL.

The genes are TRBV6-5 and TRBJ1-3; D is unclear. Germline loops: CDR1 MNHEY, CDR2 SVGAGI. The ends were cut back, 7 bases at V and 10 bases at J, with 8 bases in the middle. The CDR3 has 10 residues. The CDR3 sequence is CASTQETIYF. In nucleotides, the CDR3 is TGTGCCAGCACCCAAGAGACCATATATTTT.

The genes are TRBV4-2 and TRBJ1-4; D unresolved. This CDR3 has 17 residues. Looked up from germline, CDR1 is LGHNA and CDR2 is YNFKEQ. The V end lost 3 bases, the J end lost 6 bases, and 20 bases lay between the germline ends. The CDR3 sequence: CASSQAHQTRFDEKLFF. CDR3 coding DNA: TGTGCCAGCAGCCAGGCCCACCAAACGCGGTTCGATGAAAAACTGTTTTTT.

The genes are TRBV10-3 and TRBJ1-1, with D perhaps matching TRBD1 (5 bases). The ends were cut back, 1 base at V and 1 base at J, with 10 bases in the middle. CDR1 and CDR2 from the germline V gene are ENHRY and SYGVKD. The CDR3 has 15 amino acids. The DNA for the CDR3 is TGTGCCATCAGTGAGTACAGGCCTAAGAACACTGAAGCTTTCTTT. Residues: CAISEYRPKNTEAFF.

In nucleotides, the CDR3 is TGTGCCAGCAGTTACGGGACAGGGGGGAATCAGCCCCAGCATTTT. Residues: CASSYGTGGNQPQHF. The V gene is TRBV6-5, the J gene TRBJ1-5, with TRBD1 matching over 11 bases. This CDR3 contains 15 residues. Germline V gene sequence: CDR1 MNHEY, CDR2 SVGAGI. With V trimmed by 2 bases and J by 4 bases, 1 base remained unmatched.

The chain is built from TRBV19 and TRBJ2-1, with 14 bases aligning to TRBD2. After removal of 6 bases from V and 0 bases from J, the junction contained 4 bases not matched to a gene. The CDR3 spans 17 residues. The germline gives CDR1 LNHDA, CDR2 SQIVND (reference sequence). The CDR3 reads CASRGTSGGLSYNEQFF. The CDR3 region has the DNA TGTGCCAGTAGGGGGACTAGCGGGGGTCTCTCCTACAATGAGCAGTTCTTC. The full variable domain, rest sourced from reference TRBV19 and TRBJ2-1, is DGGITQSPKYLFRKEGQNVTLSCEQNLNHDAMYWYRQDPGQGLRLIYYSQIVNDFQKGDIAEGYSVSREKKESFPLTVTSAQKNPTAFYLCASRGTSGGLSYNEQFFGPGTRLTVL.

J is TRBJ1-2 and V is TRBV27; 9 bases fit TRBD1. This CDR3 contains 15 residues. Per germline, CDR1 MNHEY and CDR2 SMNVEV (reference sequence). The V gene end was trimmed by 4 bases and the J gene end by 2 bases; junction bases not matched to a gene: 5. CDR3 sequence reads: CASSSIGTGNYGYTF. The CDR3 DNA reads TGTGCCAGCAGTTCGATCGGGACAGGGAACTATGGCTACACCTTC.

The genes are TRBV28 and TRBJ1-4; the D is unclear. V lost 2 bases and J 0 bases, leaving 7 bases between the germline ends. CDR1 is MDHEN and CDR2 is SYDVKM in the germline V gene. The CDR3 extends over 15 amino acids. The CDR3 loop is CASSLAIATNEKLFF. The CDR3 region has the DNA TGTGCCAGCAGTTTAGCGATTGCAACTAATGAAAAACTGTTTTTT. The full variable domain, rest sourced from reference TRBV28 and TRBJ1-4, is DVKVTQSSRYLVKRTGEKVFLECVQDMDHENMFWYRQDPGLGLRLIYFSYDVKMKEKGDIPEGYSVSREKKERFSLILESASTNQTSMYLCASSLAIATNEKLFFGSGTQLSVL.

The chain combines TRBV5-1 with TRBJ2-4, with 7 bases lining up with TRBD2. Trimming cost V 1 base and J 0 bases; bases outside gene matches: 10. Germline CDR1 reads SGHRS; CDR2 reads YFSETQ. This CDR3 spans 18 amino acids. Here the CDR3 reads CASSLSRWRGLAKNIQYF. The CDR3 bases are TGCGCCAGCAGCTTGTCTCGGTGGCGGGGGTTAGCCAAAAACATTCAGTACTTC.

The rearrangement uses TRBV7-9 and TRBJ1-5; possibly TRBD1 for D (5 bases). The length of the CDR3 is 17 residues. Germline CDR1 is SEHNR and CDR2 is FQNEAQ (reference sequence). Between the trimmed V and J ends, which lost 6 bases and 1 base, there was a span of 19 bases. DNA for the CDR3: TGTGCCAGCAGTCAGGACGGGGGATCCATCAGCAATCAGCCCCAGCATTTT. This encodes CASSQDGGSISNQPQHF.

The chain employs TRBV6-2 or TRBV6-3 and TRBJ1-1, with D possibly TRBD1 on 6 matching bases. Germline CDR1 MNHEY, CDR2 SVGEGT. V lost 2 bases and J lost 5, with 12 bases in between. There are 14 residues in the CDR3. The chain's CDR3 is CASSYQGQKTEAFF. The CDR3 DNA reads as TGTGCCAGCAGTTACCAAGGACAGAAGACTGAAGCTTTCTTT.

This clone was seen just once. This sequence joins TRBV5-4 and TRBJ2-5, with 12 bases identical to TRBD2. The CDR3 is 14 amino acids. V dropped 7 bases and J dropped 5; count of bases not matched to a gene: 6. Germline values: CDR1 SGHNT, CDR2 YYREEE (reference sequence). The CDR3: CASSSGGALETQYF. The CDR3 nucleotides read TGTGCCAGCTCTAGCGGGGGGGCCTTGGAGACCCAGTACTTC.

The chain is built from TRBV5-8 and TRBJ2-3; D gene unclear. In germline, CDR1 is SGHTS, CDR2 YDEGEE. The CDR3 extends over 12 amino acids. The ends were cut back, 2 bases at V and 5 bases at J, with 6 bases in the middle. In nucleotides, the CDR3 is TGTGCCAGCAGCTTAACAGTAGATACGCAGTATTTT. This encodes CASSLTVDTQYF.

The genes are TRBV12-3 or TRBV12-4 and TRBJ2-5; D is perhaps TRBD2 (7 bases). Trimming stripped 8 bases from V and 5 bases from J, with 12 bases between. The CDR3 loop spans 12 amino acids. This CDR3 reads CASGGARETQYF. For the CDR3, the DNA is TGTGCCAGCGGGGGGGCCAGGGAGACCCAGTACTTC.

The CDR3 here is CASSRGDEQFF. In DNA, the CDR3 is TGTGCCAGCAGCCGGGGTGATGAGCAGTTCTTC. The chain has TRBV11-2 and TRBJ2-1; TRBD2 is a possible D gene (5 bases). The CDR3 runs 11 residues. Germline assignment: CDR1 SGHAT and CDR2 FQNNGV. V was shortened by 5 bases and J by 8 bases, with 7 bases between the two germline ends.

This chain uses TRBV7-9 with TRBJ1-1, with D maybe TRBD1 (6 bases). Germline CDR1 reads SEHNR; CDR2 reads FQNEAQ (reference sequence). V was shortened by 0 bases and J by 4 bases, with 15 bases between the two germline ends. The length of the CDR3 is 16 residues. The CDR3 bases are TGTGCCAGCAGCTTAGCGGGGGCCAGCGGCGGCACTGAAGCTTTCTTT. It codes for CASSLAGASGGTEAFF.

This CDR3 reads CASSRRTGIYEQYF. In DNA, the CDR3 is TGTGCCAGCAGCCGACGGACAGGGATCTACGAGCAGTACTTC. The chain carries TRBV7-8 and TRBJ2-7; 8 bases fit TRBD1. The CDR3 length is 14 residues. In germline, CDR1 is SGHVS, CDR2 FQNEAQ. Losses at the gene ends were 5 bases for V and 3 bases for J; bases not matched to a gene: 6. Combining the CDR3 with reference TRBV7-8 and TRBJ2-7 gives the whole variable domain GAGVSQSPRYKVAKRGQDVALRCDPISGHVSLFWYQQALGQGPEFLTYFQNEAQLDKSGLPSDRFFAERPEGSVSTLKIQRTQQEDSAVYLCASSRRTGIYEQYFGPGTRLTVT.

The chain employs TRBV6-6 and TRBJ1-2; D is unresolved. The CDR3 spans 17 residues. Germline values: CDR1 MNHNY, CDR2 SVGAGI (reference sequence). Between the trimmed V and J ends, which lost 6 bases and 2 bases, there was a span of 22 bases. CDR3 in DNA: TGTGCCAGCAGACGATCTTTAGATAACCGCTTGAACTATGGCTACACCTTC. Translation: CASRRSLDNRLNYGYTF.